These T cell receptor beta chains were read from a single sample in a study of T cells after yellow fever vaccination. One entry per CDR3 protein, called by TCRdb with MiXCR from the 5' RACE reads. This table has hundreds of thousands of distinct CDR3 sequences, over 5% appearing once. This specimen consisted of PBMCs, obtained 5 days after the yellow fever booster vaccination. These receptors were obtained from a man aged 25-45 years who received the YFV17D yellow fever vaccine. Both conserved end residues are part of each CDR3. Each record gives: J gene, V gene, D gene, clone size, CDR3 DNA, CDR3 protein. The D gene is left open where the match is weak. Where a row states a size, it is once, few, many or the class of an expanded clone; other rows omit it.

>TRBJ2-1|TRBV7-6|TRBD2|NA
TGTGCCAGCAGCCTTTCTAGCGGGATAGCCTACAATGAGCAGTTCTTC
CASSLSSGIAYNEQFF
>TRBJ2-1|TRBV7-2|NA|few
TGTGCCAGCAGCTTAGTGGGGAGAAAGCAGTTCTTC
CASSLVGRKQFF
>TRBJ1-3|TRBV6-5|NA|many
TGTGCCAGCAGTTACTCCCTGCCAGGATCTGGAAACACCATATATTTT
CASSYSLPGSGNTIYF
>TRBJ2-3|TRBV20-1|TRBD2|many
TGCAGTGCCCGCCCCCAGCGGGAGGTCACAGATACGCAGTATTTT
CSARPQREVTDTQYF
>TRBJ2-7|TRBV7-8|NA|few
TGTGCCAGCAGCTCAACGCGAGGGGCCGGTTACAAGTACTTC
CASSSTRGAGYKYF
>TRBJ1-4|TRBV29-1|NA|few
TGCAGCGTTAGGAGGACAACTAATGAAAAACTGTTTTTT
CSVRRTTNEKLFF
>TRBJ2-5|TRBV6-1|TRBD1|few
TGTGCCAGCAGGGACAGGGCAGTAAGAGAGACCCAGTACTTC
CASRDRAVRETQYF
>TRBJ1-2|TRBV29-1|NA|few
TGCAGCGTTGAAAGAGTGAGGAGTTCCGCAAATCCCTATGGCTACACCTTC
CSVERVRSSANPYGYTF
>TRBJ2-3|TRBV11-2|NA|NA
TGTGCCAGCAGCCGAAGTCTGGATACGCAGTATTTT
CASSRSLDTQYF
>TRBJ2-3|TRBV5-1|NA|few
TGCGCCAGCAGCTTGGCCGGGGTTTTCACAGATACGCAGTATTTT
CASSLAGVFTDTQYF
>TRBJ1-2|TRBV7-9|NA|many
TGTGCCAGCAGCTTAAGCTCTGGGGGCTATGGCTACACCTTC
CASSLSSGGYGYTF
>TRBJ2-7|TRBV12-3/TRBV12-4|TRBD1|many
TGTGCCAGCAGTTACTCCGGGACAGGGTTTGACGAGCAGTACTTC
CASSYSGTGFDEQYF
>TRBJ2-7|TRBV7-6|TRBD2|NA
TGTGCCAGCAGCGTACTAGCGGGAGGCGAGCAGTACTTC
CASSVLAGGEQYF
>TRBJ1-1|TRBV7-2|TRBD1|many
TGTGCCAGCAGCTTGCAGGGGGGGACTGAAGCTTTCTTT
CASSLQGGTEAFF
>TRBJ2-5|TRBV7-9|NA|NA
TGTGCCAGCAGCCCACCGCCCATGGCCGGCTGGGAGACCCAGTACTTC
CASSPPPMAGWETQYF
>TRBJ2-7|TRBV20-1|TRBD2|few
TGCAGTGCTAGTTGGCTAGCGGGAGTCTACGAGCAGTACTTC
CSASWLAGVYEQYF
>TRBJ2-5|TRBV30|NA|many
TGTGCCTGGAGTGTCGGCGTATCCTTAAAGGTGGAGACCCAGTACTTC
CAWSVGVSLKVETQYF
>TRBJ2-1|TRBV6-5|TRBD1|many
TGTGCCAGCAGTTACGGGACAGGGCGGAATGAGCAGTTCTTC
CASSYGTGRNEQFF
>TRBJ1-2|TRBV19|NA|NA
TGTGCCAGTAGTCCCCACGACAGGCTAGGGAACTATGGCTACACCTTC
CASSPHDRLGNYGYTF
>TRBJ2-1|TRBV24-1|NA|NA
TGTGCCACCCAAAGACAGGCGGCGAGGGGTAATGAGCAGTTCTTC
CATQRQAARGNEQFF
>TRBJ1-2|TRBV7-2|TRBD1|NA
TGTGCCAACAGCGCACCGGGACAGATCTATGGCTACACCTTC
CANSAPGQIYGYTF
>TRBJ2-7|TRBV23-1|NA|few
TGCGCCAGCAGTCCCAAGGACAGCACCTACGAGCAGTACTTC
CASSPKDSTYEQYF
>TRBJ2-6|TRBV12-3/TRBV12-4|NA|few
TGTGCCAGCAGTATCAGGGATTCTGGGGCCAACGTCCTGACTTTC
CASSIRDSGANVLTF
>TRBJ2-3|TRBV12-3/TRBV12-4|NA|many
TGTGCCAGCAGCCGAGCGACAGATACGCAGTATTTT
CASSRATDTQYF
>TRBJ2-2|TRBV7-2|NA|few
TGTGCCAGCAGCTTAGGACCTAGCGGGGAGCTGTTTTTT
CASSLGPSGELFF
>TRBJ2-7|TRBV11-2|NA|NA
TGTGCCAGCAGCTTAGAAGGGATCTCCTACGAGCAGTACTTC
CASSLEGISYEQYF
>TRBJ2-1|TRBV6-5|TRBD1|NA
TGTGCCAGCAGTTACTCGTCGGGACAGGGGATCAATGAGCAGTTCTTC
CASSYSSGQGINEQFF
>TRBJ2-3|TRBV2|TRBD2|few
TGTGCCAGCAGTGGAGCGGGGACCTCCAAGGATACGCAGTATTTT
CASSGAGTSKDTQYF
>TRBJ1-1|TRBV5-6|NA|few
TGTGCCAGCATGGTGGAGGCGAACACTGAAGCTTTCTTT
CASMVEANTEAFF
>TRBJ1-5|TRBV10-3|NA|few
TGTGCCATCAAACGGAACGAAAATCAGCCCCAGCATTTT
CAIKRNENQPQHF
>TRBJ1-3|TRBV20-1|NA|NA
TGCAGTGCTAGATCGGGGGGGTCCTCTGGAAACACCATATATTTT
CSARSGGSSGNTIYF
>TRBJ2-7|TRBV12-3/TRBV12-4|NA|many
TGTGCCAGCAGTTTTCGGGGAAAGGGCTACGAGCAGTACTTC
CASSFRGKGYEQYF
>TRBJ1-6|TRBV15|NA|NA
TGTGCCACCAGCAGAGAAAGCTATAATTCACCCCTCCACTTT
CATSRESYNSPLHF
>TRBJ2-1|TRBV24-1|NA|few
TGTGCCACCAGTGATATTAGCGCCGCACACAATGAGCAGTTCTTC
CATSDISAAHNEQFF
>TRBJ2-3|TRBV19|TRBD2|few
TGTGCCAGTATCCCAAGCGGGAATCCCACAGATACGCAGTATTTT
CASIPSGNPTDTQYF
>TRBJ2-5|TRBV11-2|NA|few
TGTGCCAGCAGCTTAATTAGGGAGACCCAGTACTTC
CASSLIRETQYF
>TRBJ2-2|TRBV27|NA|few
TGTGCCAGCAGTTTGGGCGGGTTCACCGGGGAGCTGTTTTTT
CASSLGGFTGELFF
>TRBJ2-5|TRBV7-2|NA|many
TGTGCCAGCAACAGGGGGGGGGCAGAGACCCAGTACTTC
CASNRGGAETQYF
>TRBJ2-2|TRBV5-1|NA|few
TGCGCCAGTACGACCCAACAGTTAAACACCGGGGAGCTGTTTTTT
CASTTQQLNTGELFF
>TRBJ2-2|TRBV20-1|TRBD1|many
TGCAGTGCTAGCCGCCCCGGGACAGGGGCCGGGGAGCTGTTTTTT
CSASRPGTGAGELFF
>TRBJ2-7|TRBV7-9|NA|NA
TGTGCCAGCAGCCACCTCGGCAACTCCTACGAGCAGTACTTC
CASSHLGNSYEQYF
>TRBJ1-4|TRBV19|NA|NA
TGTGCCAGTAGTTGGGATCCGGATGAAAAACTGTTTTTT
CASSWDPDEKLFF
>TRBJ2-3|TRBV11-2|NA|few
TGTGCCAGCAGCTTACAGGGAATAAGCACAGATACGCAGTATTTT
CASSLQGISTDTQYF
>TRBJ2-1|TRBV20-1|TRBD2|NA
TGCAGTGCTAGAGCTGTATATTCGGGACTAGCGGGGAACAATGAGCAGCTCTTC
CSARAVYSGLAGNNEQLF